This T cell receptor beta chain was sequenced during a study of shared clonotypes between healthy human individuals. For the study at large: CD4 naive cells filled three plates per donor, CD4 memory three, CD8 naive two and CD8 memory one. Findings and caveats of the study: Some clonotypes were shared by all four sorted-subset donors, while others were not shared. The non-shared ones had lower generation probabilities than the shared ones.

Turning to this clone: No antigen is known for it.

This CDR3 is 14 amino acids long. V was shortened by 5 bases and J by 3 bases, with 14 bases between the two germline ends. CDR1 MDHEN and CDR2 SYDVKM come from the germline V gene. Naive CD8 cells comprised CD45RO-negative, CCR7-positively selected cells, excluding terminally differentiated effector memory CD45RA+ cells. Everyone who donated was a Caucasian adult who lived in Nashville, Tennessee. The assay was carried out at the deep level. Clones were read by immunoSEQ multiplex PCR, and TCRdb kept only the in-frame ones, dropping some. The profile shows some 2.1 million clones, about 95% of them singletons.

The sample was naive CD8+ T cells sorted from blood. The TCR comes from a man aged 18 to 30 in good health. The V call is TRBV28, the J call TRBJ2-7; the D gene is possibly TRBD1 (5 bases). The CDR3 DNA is TGTGCCAGCAGTCACCCCCAGGGTCGCTACGAGCAGTACTTC. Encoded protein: CASSHPQGRYEQYF.